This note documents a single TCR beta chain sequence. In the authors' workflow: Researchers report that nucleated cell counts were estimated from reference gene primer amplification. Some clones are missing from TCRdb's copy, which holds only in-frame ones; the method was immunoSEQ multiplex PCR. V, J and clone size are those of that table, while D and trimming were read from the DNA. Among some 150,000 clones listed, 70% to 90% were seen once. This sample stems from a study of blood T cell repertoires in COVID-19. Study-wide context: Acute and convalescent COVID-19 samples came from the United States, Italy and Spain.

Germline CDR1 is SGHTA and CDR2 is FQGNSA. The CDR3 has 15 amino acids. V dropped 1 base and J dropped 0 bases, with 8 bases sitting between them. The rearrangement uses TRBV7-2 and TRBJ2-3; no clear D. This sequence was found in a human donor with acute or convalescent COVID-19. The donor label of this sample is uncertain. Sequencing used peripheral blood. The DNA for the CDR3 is TGTGCCAGCAGCTTAGACTACCTTAGCACAGATACGCAGTATTTT. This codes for CASSLDYLSTDTQYF.